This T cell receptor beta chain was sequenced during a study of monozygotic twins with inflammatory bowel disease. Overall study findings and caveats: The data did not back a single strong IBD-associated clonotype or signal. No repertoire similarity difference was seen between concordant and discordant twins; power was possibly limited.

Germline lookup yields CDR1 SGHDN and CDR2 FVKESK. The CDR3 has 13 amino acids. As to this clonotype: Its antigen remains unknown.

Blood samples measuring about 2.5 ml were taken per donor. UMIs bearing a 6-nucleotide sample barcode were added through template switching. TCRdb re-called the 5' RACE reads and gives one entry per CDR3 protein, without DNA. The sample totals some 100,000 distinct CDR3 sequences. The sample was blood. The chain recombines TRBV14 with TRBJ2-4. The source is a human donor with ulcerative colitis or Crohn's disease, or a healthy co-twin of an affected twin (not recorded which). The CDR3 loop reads CASSQGAKNIQYF.